The TCR beta chain described here comes from a study of blood T cells in healthy people across ages. This clonotype was observed a few times. The CDR3 totals 15 residues. The V gene's germline CDR1 is SNHLY and CDR2 FYNNEI. With 5 bases clipped from V and 0 bases from J, the junction kept 4 bases outside the gene matches. Together with a sample-barcoded 5' primer, a J-beta primer mix was included in a second PCR lasting about 6 to 11 cycles. A single record per CDR3 protein comes from TCRdb applying MiXCR to the 5' RACE reads. The sample consists of over a million distinct CDR3 sequences, less than 45% of them appearing once.

The chain links TRBV2 to TRBJ1-5; 7 bases map to TRBD1. The TCR originated in a woman between 18 and 29 years old in good health. Sequenced input: blood. CDR3: CASSTGDNSNQPQHF. The CDR3 region has the DNA TGTGCCAGCAGTACAGGGGACAATAGCAATCAGCCCCAGCATTTT. Supplemented by reference TRBV2 and TRBJ1-5, the full variable domain reads EPEVTQTPSHQVTQMGQEVILRCVPISNHLYFYWYRQILGQKVEFLVSFYNNEISEKSEIFDDQFSVERPDGSNFTLKIRSTKLEDSAMYFCASSTGDNSNQPQHFGDGTRLSIL.